The rows below give T cell receptor beta chains drawn from one sample of a study of shared clonotypes between healthy human individuals. Repertoires were generated with immunoSEQ multiplex PCR, while TCRdb's copy carries only in-frame clones and drops some. Seen here are hundreds of thousands of clones, 85% to 95% observed once, and the top ten hold over 0.095%. Sequenced material: naive CD8+ T cells sorted from blood. The origin of the receptors is a woman aged 25-40 years in good health. The CDR3 runs from the conserved cysteine through the conserved F or W. D genes are given only for firm matches. Only some rows state a clone size, as once, few, many or a class for expanded clones.

D: TRBD2
size: .
J: TRBJ2-1
V: TRBV7-9
DNA: TGTGCCAGCAGCTTAGTTCAACTAGCGGGACCCAATGAGCAGTTCTTC
CDR3: CASSLVQLAGPNEQFF

D: .
size: .
J: TRBJ2-1
V: TRBV27
DNA: TGTGCCAGCAGCCCCGGACGGGGAACATACAATGAGCAGTTCTTC
CDR3: CASSPGRGTYNEQFF

D: .
size: .
J: TRBJ2-7
V: TRBV7-9
DNA: TGTGCCAGCAGCACGACAGGTTACGAGCAGTACTTC
CDR3: CASSTTGYEQYF

D: .
size: .
J: TRBJ2-5
V: TRBV15
DNA: TGTGCCACCAGCAGAGATGGGTTCCAACAAGAGACCCAGTACTTC
CDR3: CATSRDGFQQETQYF

D: .
size: .
J: TRBJ2-3
V: TRBV19
DNA: TGTGCCAGTAGCAAGGAGGGAGGCGGCACAGATACGCAGTATTTT
CDR3: CASSKEGGGTDTQYF

D: TRBD1
size: .
J: TRBJ1-1
V: TRBV27
DNA: TGTGCCAGCAGCAGGGACAGGGATGAAGCTTTCTTT
CDR3: CASSRDRDEAFF

D: TRBD2
size: .
J: TRBJ2-7
V: TRBV13
DNA: TGTGCCAGCAGCTTCGGGGGGTACGAGCAGTACTTC
CDR3: CASSFGGYEQYF

D: .
size: few
J: TRBJ1-1
V: TRBV9
DNA: TGTGCCAGCAGACAACTAGGGGACACTGAAGCTTTCTTT
CDR3: CASRQLGDTEAFF

D: TRBD2
size: .
J: TRBJ2-5
V: TRBV7-6
DNA: TGTGCCAGCAGCACAGTTGAACTAGCGGGATGGGGAGAGACCCAGTACTTC
CDR3: CASSTVELAGWGETQYF

D: TRBD2
size: .
J: TRBJ2-7
V: TRBV9
DNA: TGTGCCAGCAGCGTGGGAGGGAGTGGGTACGAGCAGTACTTC
CDR3: CASSVGGSGYEQYF

D: .
size: .
J: TRBJ1-1
V: TRBV10-3
DNA: TGTGCCATCAGCGCGGACGGGGATGAAGCTTTCTTT
CDR3: CAISADGDEAFF

D: TRBD2
size: .
J: TRBJ2-1
V: TRBV15
DNA: TGTGCCACCAGCAGAGATAGATGGAGCGGGAGCTTAAACAATGAGCAGTTCTTC
CDR3: CATSRDRWSGSLNNEQFF

D: .
size: .
J: TRBJ2-7
V: TRBV7-2
DNA: TGTGCCAGCAGCCCGGCCGGGCTCTCCTACGAGCAGTACTTC
CDR3: CASSPAGLSYEQYF

D: .
size: .
J: TRBJ1-2
V: TRBV21-1
DNA: TGTGCCATACATTTGGACAGGTTAAACTATGGCTACACCTTC
CDR3: CAIHLDRLNYGYTF

D: .
size: .
J: TRBJ1-1
V: TRBV19
DNA: TGTGCCAGTAGTTCAGGGAGAGCTTTCTTT
CDR3: CASSSGRAFF

D: .
size: .
J: TRBJ2-1
V: TRBV7-8
DNA: TGTGCCAGCAGCCTATCGGTAGGGAGCTCCTACAATGAGCAGTTCTTC
CDR3: CASSLSVGSSYNEQFF

D: TRBD2
size: .
J: TRBJ2-1
V: TRBV5-6
DNA: TGTGCCAGCAGCCTCGGACTAGCGGTCTACAATGAGCAGTTCTTC
CDR3: CASSLGLAVYNEQFF

D: TRBD1
size: .
J: TRBJ1-4
V: TRBV6-6
DNA: TGTGCCAGCAGCCAAATGGACAGGGAAACTAATGAAAAACTGTTTTTT
CDR3: CASSQMDRETNEKLFF

D: TRBD1
size: .
J: TRBJ1-1
V: TRBV19
DNA: TGTGCCAGTAGTGCCCGGGACAGGGGTACCAACACTGAAGCTTTCTTT
CDR3: CASSARDRGTNTEAFF

D: TRBD1
size: .
J: TRBJ1-2
V: TRBV20-1
DNA: TGCAGTGCGCGGGACAGTGCAGGCTACACCTTC
CDR3: CSARDSAGYTF

D: .
size: .
J: TRBJ1-3
V: TRBV27
DNA: TGTGCCAGCCGGACGGGCGGAAACACCATATATTTT
CDR3: CASRTGGNTIYF

D: .
size: .
J: TRBJ2-7
V: TRBV6-5
DNA: TGTGCCACCTCACCGGGGGCCATCATTTACGAGCAGTACTTC
CDR3: CATSPGAIIYEQYF

D: .
size: once
J: TRBJ1-3
V: TRBV9
DNA: TGTGCCAGCAGCCCCGACGGCCGCTCTGGAAACACCATATATTTT
CDR3: CASSPDGRSGNTIYF

D: TRBD1
size: once
J: TRBJ2-2
V: TRBV2
DNA: TGTGCCAGCAGTGGCGGGACAGGGGTCACCGGGGAGCTGTTTTTT
CDR3: CASSGGTGVTGELFF

D: .
size: .
J: TRBJ2-2
V: TRBV9
DNA: TGTGCCAGCAGCGGACGTAGCGGAAACACCGGGGAGCTGTTTTTT
CDR3: CASSGRSGNTGELFF

D: .
size: .
J: TRBJ2-7
V: TRBV10-1
DNA: TGCGCCAGCAGTGACAGCCTCCCCTACGAGCAGTACTTC
CDR3: CASSDSLPYEQYF

D: TRBD2
size: .
J: TRBJ2-7
V: TRBV13
DNA: TGTGCCAGCAGCTTAGAACTAGCGGGAGGACCCCAATCCTACGAGCAGTACTTC
CDR3: CASSLELAGGPQSYEQYF

D: .
size: .
J: TRBJ1-5
V: TRBV5-6
DNA: TGTGCCAGCAGCCTGGAGGGAGCTTCACAGCCCCAGCATTTT
CDR3: CASSLEGASQPQHF

D: .
size: few
J: TRBJ1-5
V: TRBV15
DNA: TGTGCCACCAGCCGACGCGGGGATCAGCCCCAGCATTTT
CDR3: CATSRRGDQPQHF

D: .
size: .
J: TRBJ2-2
V: TRBV9
DNA: TGTGCCAGCAGCGTATCAGGGATCGGGAACACCGGGGAGCTGTTTTTT
CDR3: CASSVSGIGNTGELFF

D: TRBD2
size: .
J: TRBJ2-1
V: TRBV27
DNA: TGTGCCAGCAGTTTCGGGCTAGCGGGGATAAGCTCCTACAATGAGCAGTTCTTC
CDR3: CASSFGLAGISSYNEQFF

D: .
size: .
J: TRBJ2-7
V: TRBV28
DNA: TGTGCCAGCAGTTTGGGTGGGGACGGGGACGAGCAGTACTTC
CDR3: CASSLGGDGDEQYF

D: TRBD2
size: .
J: TRBJ2-3
V: TRBV27
DNA: TGTGCCATCGCACGGGGGGACTCGTACACAGATACGCAGTATTTT
CDR3: CAIARGDSYTDTQYF